One TCR beta chain is described in this entry. Antigen unknown. The PCR ran on 60 Vbeta and 13 Jbeta primers. Libraries were prepared by immunoSEQ multiplex PCR; TCRdb keeps only in-frame clonotypes and omits some of them. This table holds under 200,000 clones, roughly 13% found once. The CDR3 extends over 16 amino acids. Per the germline V gene, CDR1 is MDHEN and CDR2 is SYDVKM. Trimming took off 7 bases at V and 3 bases at J, with 18 bases between the two ends. These data originate in a study of cytomegalovirus exposure and HLA in healthy donors. Notes on the study in general: It is likely that the observed cluster of highly shared sequence variants was a sequencing artifact.

This TCR came from a man in his fifties or sixties in good health and CMV-seropositive. This chain links TRBV28 with TRBJ1-4; a possible D gene is TRBD1 (5 bases). Sequenced input: PBMCs. The DNA for the CDR3 is TGTGCCAGCAACGGGGGAAGTATACTGGCTAATGAAAAACTGTTTTTT. Amino acid sequence: CASNGGSILANEKLFF.